One and the same sample provided the 5 T cell receptor beta chains below, sequenced in a study of blood T cell repertoires in COVID-19. This table comes from immunoSEQ multiplex PCR, and its TCRdb copy is limited to in-frame clones, with some not included. The sample includes more than 100,000 clones, 86% of them seen just once. The sequencing sample was made of peripheral blood. These receptors all come from a middle-aged man with acute or convalescent COVID-19.

This rearrangement joins TRBV6-2 or TRBV6-3 to TRBJ2-7; the D is unclear. This CDR3 region has 12 residues. Germline V gene lookup returns CDR1 MNHEY and CDR2 SVGEGT. The V gene lost 5 bases and the J gene lost 5 bases, with 10 bases spanning the gap. The CDR3 DNA follows: TGTGCCAGCAGTCCCTTCCCTGACGAGCAGTACTTC. Amino acid sequence: CASSPFPDEQYF.

The rearrangement links TRBV7-2 to TRBJ2-7; 7 bases align to TRBD1. The CDR3 extends over 16 amino acids. J lost 2 bases, V lost 8 bases, and 15 bases had no gene match. Germline CDR1 SGHTA, CDR2 FQGNSA. The CDR3 loop is CASSSRRGQHTYEQYF. For the CDR3, the DNA is TGTGCCAGCTCCTCCCGAAGGGGACAGCATACCTACGAGCAGTACTTC.

The gene calls are TRBV20-1 and TRBJ2-3; no reliable D call. The CDR3 has 18 residues. Trimming left V 3 bases short and J 0 bases short, with 22 bases between. Germline V gene lookup returns CDR1 DFQATT and CDR2 SNEGSKA (reference sequence). The CDR3 DNA reads as TGCAGTGCTAGTTGGCAGGCCGGTTTATCGGTCAGCACAGATACGCAGTATTTT. Residues: CSASWQAGLSVSTDTQYF.

CDR3 nucleotides: TGTGCCAGCAGCTTACGTTTGGCGGGGGGGCATGAGCAGTTCTTC. As protein: CASSLRLAGGHEQFF. The chain is built from TRBV7-9 and TRBJ2-1, with 9 bases matching TRBD2. Germline V gives CDR1 SEHNR, CDR2 FQNEAQ (reference sequence). J gave up 8 bases and V 2 bases, and 7 bases lay outside the gene matches. This CDR3 region has 15 residues.

The rearrangement uses TRBV11-2 and TRBJ2-3; D possibly corresponds to TRBD2 (6 bases). CDR3 length: 14 amino acids. From germline, CDR1 is SGHAT and CDR2 FQNNGV. V was shortened by 7 bases and J by 4 bases, with 15 bases between the two germline ends. In DNA, the CDR3 is TGTGCCAGCACCGGACTAAGCGAGGCAGATACGCAGTATTTT. Protein product: CASTGLSEADTQYF.